One and the same sample provided the 4 T cell receptor beta chains below, sequenced in a study of T cells after yellow fever vaccination. TCRdb reanalysed the 5' RACE reads using MiXCR and keeps one entry per CDR3 protein. The top ten hold 0.85% of the sample, which has around 250,000 distinct CDR3 sequences, 6.9% seen once. The sample was CD4+ T cells sorted from PBMCs, taken 15 days after the yellow fever booster vaccination. These receptor sequences come from a man aged 25 to 45 who received the YFV17D yellow fever vaccine.

The CDR3 sequence is CASSHNPRALTGNQPQHF. The CDR3 DNA is TGCGCCAGCAGCCACAATCCCCGAGCCCTCACCGGCAATCAGCCCCAGCATTTT. The rearrangement uses TRBV4-3 and TRBJ1-5; D is unresolved. Germline V gene data show CDR1 as LGHNA and CDR2 as YSLEER. The CDR3 runs 18 residues. Trimming left V 3 bases short and J 2 bases short, with 20 bases between.

This clonotype was picked up a small number of times. The chain uses TRBV7-6 and TRBJ2-5; no definite D call. The germline CDR1 and CDR2 sequences are SGHVS and FNYEAQ. V lost 5 bases, J lost 2 bases, and 15 bases lay in between. The CDR3 has 15 residues. The chain's CDR3 is CASSTRRAKQETQYF. The CDR3, as DNA: TGTGCCAGCAGCACCCGTAGGGCAAAGCAAGAGACCCAGTACTTC.

The chain is built from TRBV12-3 or TRBV12-4 and TRBJ1-5; D is undetermined. The CDR3 contains 16 residues. Trimming shortened V by 1 base and J by 1 base, and 11 bases separated the two germline ends. The CDR3 DNA is TGTGCCAGCAGTTTAGGATTATTGGGGAGCAATCAGCCCCAGCATTTT. It translates to CASSLGLLGSNQPQHF.

This clonotype was found a few times. The genes are TRBV10-3 and TRBJ2-7, with TRBD1 matching 8 bases. Trimming cost V 4 bases and J 0 bases; bases outside gene matches: 2. The CDR3 spans 14 residues. The germline gives CDR1 ENHRY, CDR2 SYGVKD. This CDR3 is CAISAGQGSYEQYF. CDR3 DNA sequence: TGTGCCATCAGTGCTGGACAGGGCTCCTACGAGCAGTACTTC.